Following are 4 T cell receptor beta chains from one sample sequenced in a study of shared clonotypes between healthy human individuals. Sequencing used immunoSEQ multiplex PCR; TCRdb keeps in-frame clones, though not all of them. The sample carries roughly 1.4 million clones, less than 99% recorded once. Material: naive CD4+ T cells sorted from blood. Noted subset: CD45RA+ positively selected. These receptors all come from a man aged 25-45 years in good health.

The gene calls are TRBV6-1 and TRBJ2-7; TRBD1 might be the D (6 bases). The CDR3 is 12 amino acids. Germline lookup yields CDR1 MNHNS and CDR2 SASEGT. Trimming pared 6 bases from V and 3 bases from J, leaving 9 bases between. In DNA, the CDR3 is TGTGCCAGCAGCCGACAGGACTACGAGCAGTACTTC. It specifies CASSRQDYEQYF.

The chain couples TRBV28 to TRBJ1-2; the D is unclear. Germline V gene sequence: CDR1 MDHEN, CDR2 SYDVKM. The V end was cut by 5 bases, the J end by 4 bases, with 14 bases between. CDR3 size: 14 residues. The CDR3 sequence is CASSARSAAYGYTF. The CDR3, as DNA: TGTGCCAGCAGTGCCAGGTCTGCGGCCTATGGCTACACCTTC.

The V call is TRBV18, the J call TRBJ2-7, with 7 bases lining up with TRBD1. The CDR3 totals 16 residues. With V trimmed by 3 bases and J by 2 bases, 10 bases remained unmatched. CDR1 is KGHSH and CDR2 is LQKENI in the germline V gene. This CDR3 reads CASSPTQGDPTYEQYF. CDR3 bases: TGTGCCAGCTCACCTACCCAGGGGGATCCTACCTACGAGCAGTACTTC.

On this clone: Other DNA sequences in this sample translate to the same CDR3. The chain is built from TRBV9 and TRBJ2-2; possibly TRBD2 for D (6 bases). Trimming stripped 0 bases from V and 3 bases from J, with 9 bases between. Looked up from germline, CDR1 is SGDLS and CDR2 is YYNGEE. CDR3 length: 15 amino acids. CDR3: CASSVVAEYTGELFF. The CDR3 DNA sequence: TGTGCCAGCAGCGTAGTAGCGGAGTACACCGGGGAGCTGTTTTTT.